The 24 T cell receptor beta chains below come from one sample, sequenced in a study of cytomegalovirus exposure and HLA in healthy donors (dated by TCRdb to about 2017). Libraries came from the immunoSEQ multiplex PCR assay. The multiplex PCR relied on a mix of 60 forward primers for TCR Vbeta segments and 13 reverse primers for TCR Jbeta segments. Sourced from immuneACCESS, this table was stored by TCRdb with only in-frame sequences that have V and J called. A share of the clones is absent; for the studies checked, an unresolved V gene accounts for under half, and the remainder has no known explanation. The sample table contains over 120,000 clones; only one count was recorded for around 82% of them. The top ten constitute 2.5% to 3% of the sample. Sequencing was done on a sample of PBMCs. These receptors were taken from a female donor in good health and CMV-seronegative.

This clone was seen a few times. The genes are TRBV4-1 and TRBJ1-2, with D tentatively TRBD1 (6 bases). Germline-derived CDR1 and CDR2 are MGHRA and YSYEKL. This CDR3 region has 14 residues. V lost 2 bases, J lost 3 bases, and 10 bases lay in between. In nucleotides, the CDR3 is TGCGCCAGCAGCCAAAAGGGGGGGTACTATGGCTACACCTTC. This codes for CASSQKGGYYGYTF.

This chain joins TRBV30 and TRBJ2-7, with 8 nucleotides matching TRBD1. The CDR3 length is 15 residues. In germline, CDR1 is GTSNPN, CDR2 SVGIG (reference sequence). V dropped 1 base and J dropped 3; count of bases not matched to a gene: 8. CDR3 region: CAWSGRDRSYYEQYF. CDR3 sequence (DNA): TGTGCCTGGAGTGGAAGGGACAGGAGTTACTACGAGCAGTACTTC.

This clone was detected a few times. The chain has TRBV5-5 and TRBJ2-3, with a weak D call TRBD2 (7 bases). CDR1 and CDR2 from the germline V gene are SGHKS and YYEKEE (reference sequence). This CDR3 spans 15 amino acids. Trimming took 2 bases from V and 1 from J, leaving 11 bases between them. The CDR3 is CASSFSGGRTDTQYF. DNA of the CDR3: TGTGCCAGCAGCTTCTCGGGGGGCCGCACAGATACGCAGTATTTT.

This CDR3 reads CASSAGTSGSAGELFF. The DNA for the CDR3 is TGTGCCAGTAGTGCCGGGACTAGCGGGAGTGCCGGGGAGCTGTTTTTT. The rearrangement uses TRBV19 and TRBJ2-2; 14 bases line up with TRBD2. CDR1 and CDR2 (germline): LNHDA, SQIVND (reference sequence). This CDR3 has 16 amino acids. V lost 5 bases and J lost 6; bases outside the gene matches: 5.

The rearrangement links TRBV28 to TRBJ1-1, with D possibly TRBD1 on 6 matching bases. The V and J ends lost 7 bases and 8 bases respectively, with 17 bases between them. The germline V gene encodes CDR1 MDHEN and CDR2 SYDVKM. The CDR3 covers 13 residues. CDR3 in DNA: TGTGCCAGCAAGGAGTATGGGGGCCTGGAAGCTTTCTTT. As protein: CASKEYGGLEAFF.

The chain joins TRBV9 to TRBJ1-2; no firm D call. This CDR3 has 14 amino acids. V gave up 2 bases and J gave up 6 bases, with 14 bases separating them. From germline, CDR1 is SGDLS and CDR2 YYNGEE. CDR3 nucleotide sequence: TGTGCCAGCAGCGTGGGCCTCGGGGAGGATGGCTACACCTTC. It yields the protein CASSVGLGEDGYTF.

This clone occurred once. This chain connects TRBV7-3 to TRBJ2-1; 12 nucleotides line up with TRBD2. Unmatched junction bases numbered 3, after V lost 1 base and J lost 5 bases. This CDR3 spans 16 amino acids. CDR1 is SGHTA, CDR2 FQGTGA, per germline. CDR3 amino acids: CASSLNRLAGDNEQFF. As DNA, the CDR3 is TGTGCCAGCAGCTTAAACAGACTAGCGGGGGACAATGAGCAGTTCTTC.

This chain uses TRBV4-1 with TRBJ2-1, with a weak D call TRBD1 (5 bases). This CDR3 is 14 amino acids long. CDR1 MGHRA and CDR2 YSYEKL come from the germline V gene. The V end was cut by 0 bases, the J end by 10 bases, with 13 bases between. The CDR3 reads CASSQDRALREQFF. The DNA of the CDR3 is TGCGCCAGCAGCCAAGACAGGGCTTTAAGGGAGCAGTTCTTC.

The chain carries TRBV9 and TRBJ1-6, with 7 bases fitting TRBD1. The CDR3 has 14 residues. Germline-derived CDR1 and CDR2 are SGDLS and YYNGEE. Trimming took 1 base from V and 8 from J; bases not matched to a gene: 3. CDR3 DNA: TGTGCCAGCAGCGTAACAGGGGTTGATTCACCCCTCCACTTT. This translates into CASSVTGVDSPLHF.

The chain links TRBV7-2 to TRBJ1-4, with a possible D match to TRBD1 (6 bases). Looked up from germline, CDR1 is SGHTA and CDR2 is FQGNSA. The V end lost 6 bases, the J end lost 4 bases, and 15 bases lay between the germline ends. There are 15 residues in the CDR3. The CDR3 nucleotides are TGTGCCAGCAGAGGTGGACAGTCAGTTAATGAAAAACTGTTTTTT. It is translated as CASRGGQSVNEKLFF.

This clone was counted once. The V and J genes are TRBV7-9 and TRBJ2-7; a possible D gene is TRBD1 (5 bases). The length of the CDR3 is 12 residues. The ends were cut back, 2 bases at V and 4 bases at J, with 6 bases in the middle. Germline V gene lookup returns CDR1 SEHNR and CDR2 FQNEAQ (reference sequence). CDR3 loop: CASSLSGYEQYF. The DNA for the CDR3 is TGTGCCAGCAGCTTATCAGGGTACGAGCAGTACTTC.

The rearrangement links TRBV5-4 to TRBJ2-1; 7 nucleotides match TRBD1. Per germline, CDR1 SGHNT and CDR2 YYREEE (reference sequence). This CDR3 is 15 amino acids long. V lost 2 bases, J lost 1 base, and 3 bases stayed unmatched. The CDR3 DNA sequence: TGTGCCAGCAGCTTAACGACAGGGTCCTACAATGAGCAGTTCTTC. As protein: CASSLTTGSYNEQFF. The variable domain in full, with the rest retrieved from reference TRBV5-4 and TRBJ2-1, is ETGVTQSPTHLIKTRGQQVTLRCSSQSGHNTVSWYQQALGQGPQFIFQYYREEENGRGNFPPRFSGLQFPNYSSELNVNALELDDSALYLCASSLTTGSYNEQFFGPGTRLTVL.

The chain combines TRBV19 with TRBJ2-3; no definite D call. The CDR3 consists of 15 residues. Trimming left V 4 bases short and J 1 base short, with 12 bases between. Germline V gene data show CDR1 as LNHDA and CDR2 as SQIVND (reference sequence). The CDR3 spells CASSRRASGTDTQYF. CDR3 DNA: TGTGCCAGTAGTAGGCGAGCTAGTGGCACAGATACGCAGTATTTT.

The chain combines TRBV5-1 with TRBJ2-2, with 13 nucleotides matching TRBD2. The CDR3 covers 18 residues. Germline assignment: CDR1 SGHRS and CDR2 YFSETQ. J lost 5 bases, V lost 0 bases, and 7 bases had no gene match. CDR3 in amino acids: CASSLVGTSGMLTGELFF. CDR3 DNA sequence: TGCGCCAGCAGCTTGGTCGGGACTAGCGGGATGTTGACCGGGGAGCTGTTTTTT.

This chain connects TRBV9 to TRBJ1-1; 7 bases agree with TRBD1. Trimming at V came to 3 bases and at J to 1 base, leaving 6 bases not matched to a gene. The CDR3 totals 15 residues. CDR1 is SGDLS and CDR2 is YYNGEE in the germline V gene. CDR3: CASSGHDRENTEAFF. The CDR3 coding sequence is TGTGCCAGCAGCGGGCACGACAGGGAGAACACTGAAGCTTTCTTT.

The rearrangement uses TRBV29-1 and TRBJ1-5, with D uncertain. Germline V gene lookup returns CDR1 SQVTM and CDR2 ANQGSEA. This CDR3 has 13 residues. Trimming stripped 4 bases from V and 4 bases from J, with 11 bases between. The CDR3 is CSVADGINQPQHF. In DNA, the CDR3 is TGCAGCGTTGCGGACGGGATTAATCAGCCCCAGCATTTT.

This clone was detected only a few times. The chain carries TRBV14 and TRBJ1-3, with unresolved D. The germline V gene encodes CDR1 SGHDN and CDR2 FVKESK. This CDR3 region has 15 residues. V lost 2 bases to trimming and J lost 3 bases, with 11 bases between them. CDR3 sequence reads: CASSQLEAFGNTIYF. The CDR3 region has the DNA TGTGCCAGCAGCCAATTAGAGGCTTTTGGAAACACCATATATTTT.

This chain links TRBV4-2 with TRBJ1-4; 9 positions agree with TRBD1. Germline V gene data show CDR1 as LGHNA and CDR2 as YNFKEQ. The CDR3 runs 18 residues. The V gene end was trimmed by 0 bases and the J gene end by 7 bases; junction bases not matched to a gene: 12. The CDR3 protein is CASSQDGDSGTGIEKLFF. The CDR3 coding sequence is TGTGCCAGCAGCCAAGATGGGGACTCCGGGACAGGGATTGAAAAACTGTTTTTT.

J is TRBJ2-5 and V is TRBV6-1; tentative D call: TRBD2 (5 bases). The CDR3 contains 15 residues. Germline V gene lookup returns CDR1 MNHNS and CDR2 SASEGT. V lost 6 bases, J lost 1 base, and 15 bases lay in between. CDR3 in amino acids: CASSSAVPTQETQYF. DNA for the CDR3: TGTGCCAGCAGCTCAGCGGTCCCTACCCAAGAGACCCAGTACTTC.

The CDR3 region is CSVHGYTEAFF. The DNA of the CDR3 is TGCAGCGTTCACGGGTACACTGAAGCTTTCTTT. V gene TRBV29-1 combines with J gene TRBJ1-1; D not resolved. CDR1 and CDR2 from the germline V gene are SQVTM and ANQGSEA. Trimming left V 5 bases short and J 3 bases short, with 7 bases between. This CDR3 region has 11 residues.

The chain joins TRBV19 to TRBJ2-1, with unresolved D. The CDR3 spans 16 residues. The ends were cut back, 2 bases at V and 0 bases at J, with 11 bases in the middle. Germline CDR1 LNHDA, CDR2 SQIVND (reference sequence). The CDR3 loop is CASSISAGSSYNEQFF. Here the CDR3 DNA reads TGTGCCAGTAGTATATCGGCAGGTAGCTCCTACAATGAGCAGTTCTTC. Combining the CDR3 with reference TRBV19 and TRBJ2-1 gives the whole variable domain DGGITQSPKYLFRKEGQNVTLSCEQNLNHDAMYWYRQDPGQGLRLIYYSQIVNDFQKGDIAEGYSVSREKKESFPLTVTSAQKNPTAFYLCASSISAGSSYNEQFFGPGTRLTVL.

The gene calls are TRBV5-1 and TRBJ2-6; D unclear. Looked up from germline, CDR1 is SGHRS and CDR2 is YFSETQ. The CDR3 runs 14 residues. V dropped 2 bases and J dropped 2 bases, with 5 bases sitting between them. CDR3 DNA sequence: TGCGCCAGCAGCTTAACGGCTGGGGCCAACGTCCTGACTTTC. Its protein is CASSLTAGANVLTF.

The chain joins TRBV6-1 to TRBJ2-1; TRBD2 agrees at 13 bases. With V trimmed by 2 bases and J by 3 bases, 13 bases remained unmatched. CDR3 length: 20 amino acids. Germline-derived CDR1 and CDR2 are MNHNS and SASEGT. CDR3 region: CASSESRRVGTSGNYNEQFF. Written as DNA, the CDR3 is TGTGCCAGCAGTGAATCTCGTCGTGTGGGGACTAGCGGGAACTACAATGAGCAGTTCTTC.

The CDR3 DNA reads as TGTGCCAGCAGCCCGGGGGGTAGCGGGGGAGAGACCCAGTACTTC. This sequence encodes CASSPGGSGGETQYF. This sequence joins TRBV5-4 and TRBJ2-5; 9 bases match TRBD2. The V segment lost 4 bases and the J segment 4 bases; nucleotides outside the gene matches: 8. The CDR3 is 15 amino acids. Germline V gene data show CDR1 as SGHNT and CDR2 as YYREEE (reference sequence).